The 14 T cell receptor beta chains listed next were all sequenced from one sample in a study of cytomegalovirus exposure and HLA in healthy donors. The study ran its PCR with 60 Vbeta and 13 Jbeta primers. Profiled with immunoSEQ multiplex PCR; TCRdb holds only in-frame clones, not every one. The table has 200,000 or so clones, over 65% seen once. Sequenced material: PBMCs. The receptors here all came from a human donor in good health.

The chain carries TRBV6-4 and TRBJ2-5; TRBD2 is a possible D gene (6 bases). V gave up 5 bases and J gave up 4 bases, with 11 bases separating them. The length of the CDR3 is 13 residues. CDR1 and CDR2 from the germline V gene are MRHNA and SNTAGT. The CDR3 protein is CASSYGRGETQYF. The CDR3 coding sequence is TGTGCCAGCAGTTACGGGAGAGGAGAGACCCAGTACTTC.

This chain joins TRBV5-1 and TRBJ2-4; D gene unclear. V lost 4 bases to trimming and J lost 6 bases, with 14 bases between them. The germline gives CDR1 SGHRS, CDR2 YFSETQ. The CDR3 has 14 amino acids. This CDR3 reads CASSPRVDSNIQYF. DNA for the CDR3: TGCGCCAGCAGCCCTCGGGTCGATTCAAACATTCAGTACTTC.

This clone occurred a few times. This rearrangement joins TRBV6-5 to TRBJ1-1; 8 positions agree with TRBD1. V lost 4 bases, J lost 11 bases, and 12 bases stayed unmatched. The CDR3 covers 14 residues. Germline loops: CDR1 MNHEY, CDR2 SVGAGI. The chain's CDR3 is CASSSDRGWERAFF. CDR3 nucleotides: TGTGCCAGCAGTTCCGACAGGGGATGGGAACGGGCTTTCTTT.

As DNA, the CDR3 is TGTGCCAGCAGCGTAGAGGGGGAGTCCTACAATGAGCAGTTCTTC. It specifies CASSVEGESYNEQFF. This chain uses TRBV9 with TRBJ2-1, with TRBD1 as a possible D gene (6 bases). This CDR3 comprises 15 residues. V was trimmed by 0 bases and J by 1 base, leaving 8 bases between them. Germline V gene sequence: CDR1 SGDLS, CDR2 YYNGEE.

Details on this clone: Different DNA sequences within this sample yield the same CDR3. The V call is TRBV7-9, the J call TRBJ2-7; 10 bases are a match to TRBD1. The germline V gene has CDR1 SEHNR and CDR2 FQNEAQ (reference sequence). The V and J ends lost 5 bases and 4 bases, in that order; junction bases with no gene match: 5. The CDR3 length is 14 residues. CDR3 nucleotide sequence: TGTGCCAGCAGCCCCCGACAGGGGGCTTACGAGCAGTACTTC. Protein product: CASSPRQGAYEQYF.

This sequence joins TRBV5-1 and TRBJ2-1; D is unresolved. Germline V gene data show CDR1 as SGHRS and CDR2 as YFSETQ. This CDR3 comprises 12 residues. The V gene lost 1 base and the J gene lost 7 bases, with 6 bases spanning the gap. The CDR3 DNA sequence: TGCGCCAGCAGCTTGTGGGCTAATGAGCAGTTCTTC. Residues: CASSLWANEQFF.

This rearrangement joins TRBV9 to TRBJ2-1; TRBD2 aligns across 7 bases. Trimming cost V 0 bases and J 8 bases; bases outside gene matches: 11. Germline V gene lookup returns CDR1 SGDLS and CDR2 YYNGEE. The CDR3 runs 16 residues. CDR3 in DNA: TGTGCCAGCAGCGTAGATCCTAGCGGTGTTAACTATGAGCAGTTCTTC. The encoded protein is CASSVDPSGVNYEQFF.

V is TRBV11-3 and J is TRBJ2-5; D not resolved. Germline lookup yields CDR1 SGHNT and CDR2 YENEEA. This CDR3 contains 13 residues. The V gene lost 3 bases and the J gene lost 5 bases, with 10 bases spanning the gap. The DNA of the CDR3 is TGTGCCAGCAGCTTTAGCATGATGGAGACCCAGTACTTC. As protein: CASSFSMMETQYF.

V usage is TRBV28 and J usage is TRBJ2-6; D may be TRBD1 (6 bases). This CDR3 has 16 residues. The V gene's germline CDR1 is MDHEN and CDR2 SYDVKM. The V and J ends lost 5 bases and 2 bases respectively, with 13 bases between them. The chain's CDR3 is CASSAQGRAGANVLTF. The CDR3 DNA is TGTGCCAGCAGTGCACAGGGTCGGGCTGGGGCCAACGTCCTGACTTTC.

As concerns this clone: Germline is not matched at one junction end, which may reflect a read error. The gene calls are TRBV7-9 and TRBJ2-7; D uncertain. This CDR3 contains 12 residues. The germline V gene has CDR1 SEHNR and CDR2 FQNEAQ (reference sequence). DNA of the CDR3: TGTTCCAGCAGCCCCCCGGGCTACGAGCAGTACTTC. Amino acid sequence: CSSSPPGYEQYF.

The chain employs TRBV10-1 and TRBJ2-1; D possibly corresponds to TRBD2 (5 bases). Germline CDR1 and CDR2: WNHNN and SYGVQD (reference sequence). V lost 2 bases and J lost 0, with 17 bases in between. This CDR3 has 18 amino acids. CDR3 region: CASSEHARTRSSYNEQFF. CDR3 sequence (DNA): TGCGCCAGCAGTGAGCACGCAAGGACTCGAAGCTCCTACAATGAGCAGTTCTTC.

The rearrangement links TRBV19 to TRBJ2-1, with 10 bases lining up with TRBD1. CDR3 size: 16 residues. CDR1 and CDR2 (germline): LNHDA, SQIVND (reference sequence). Trimming removed 2 bases from V and 4 bases from J; junction bases left unmatched: 5. Here the CDR3 reads CASSITGGQGYNEQFF. The CDR3 region has the DNA TGTGCCAGTAGTATAACCGGGGGACAGGGGTACAATGAGCAGTTCTTC.

The chain carries TRBV7-9 and TRBJ2-1, with 11 bases fitting TRBD2. Losses at the gene ends were 2 bases for V and 6 bases for J; bases not matched to a gene: 3. Germline CDR1 and CDR2: SEHNR and FQNEAQ (reference sequence). The CDR3 is 15 amino acids. The CDR3 sequence is CASSLTSGSINEQFF. Here the CDR3 DNA reads TGTGCCAGCAGCTTAACTAGCGGGAGTATCAATGAGCAGTTCTTC. Together with reference TRBV7-9 and TRBJ2-1, the CDR3 gives the full variable domain: DTGVSQNPRHKITKRGQNVTFRCDPISEHNRLYWYRQTLGQGPEFLTYFQNEAQLEKSRLLSDRFSAERPKGSFSTLEIQRTEQGDSAMYLCASSLTSGSINEQFFGPGTRLTVL.

The chain is built from TRBV9 and TRBJ2-3; possibly TRBD2 for D (6 bases). Trimming took 0 bases from V and 0 from J, leaving 11 bases between them. Germline V CDR1 and CDR2: SGDLS, YYNGEE. The CDR3 is made up of 16 amino acids. Here the CDR3 DNA reads TGTGCCAGCAGCGTAGGGAGGGGAGTTAGCACAGATACGCAGTATTTT. Translating gives CASSVGRGVSTDTQYF.